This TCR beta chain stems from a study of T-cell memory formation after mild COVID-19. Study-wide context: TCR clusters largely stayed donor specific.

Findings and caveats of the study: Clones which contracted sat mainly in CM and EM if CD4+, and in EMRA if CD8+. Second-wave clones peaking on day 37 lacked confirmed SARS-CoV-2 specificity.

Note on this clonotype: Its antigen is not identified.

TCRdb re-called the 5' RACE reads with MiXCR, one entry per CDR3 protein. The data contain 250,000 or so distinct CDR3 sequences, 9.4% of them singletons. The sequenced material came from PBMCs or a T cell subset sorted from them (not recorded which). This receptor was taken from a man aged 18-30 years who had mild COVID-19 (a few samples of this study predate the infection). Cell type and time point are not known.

CDR3 amino acids: CASSMRTHQETQYF. The CDR3 bases are TGCGCCAGCAGCATGCGGACACATCAAGAGACCCAGTACTTC. The chain is built from TRBV5-1 and TRBJ2-5; TRBD1 might be the D (5 bases). Germline CDR1 and CDR2: SGHRS and YFSETQ. V dropped 4 bases and J dropped 2 bases, with 12 bases sitting between them. The CDR3 is made up of 14 amino acids.